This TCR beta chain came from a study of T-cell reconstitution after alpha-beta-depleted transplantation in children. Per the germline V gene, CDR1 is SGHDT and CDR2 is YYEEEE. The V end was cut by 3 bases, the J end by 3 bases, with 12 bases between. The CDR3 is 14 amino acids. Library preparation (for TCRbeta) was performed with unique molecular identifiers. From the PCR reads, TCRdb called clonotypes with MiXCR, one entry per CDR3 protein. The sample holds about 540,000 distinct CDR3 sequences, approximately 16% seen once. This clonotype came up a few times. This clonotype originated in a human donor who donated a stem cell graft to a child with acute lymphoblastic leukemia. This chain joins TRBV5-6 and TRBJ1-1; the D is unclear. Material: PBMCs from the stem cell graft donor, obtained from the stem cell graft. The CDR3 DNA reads TGTGCCAGCAGCTGGGGAACCGCGGACACTGAAGCTTTCTTT. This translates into CASSWGTADTEAFF.